Listed below are T cell receptor beta chains from one sample, sequenced in a study of cytomegalovirus exposure and HLA in healthy donors. The method was immunoSEQ multiplex PCR; TCRdb's version includes in-frame clones alone and lacks a portion of them. Counted here are 120,000 or so clones, approximately 76% occurring once; the ten biggest clones make up around 15%. Sample: PBMCs. The receptors come from a man in his fifties or sixties in good health and CMV-seropositive. Each CDR3 is given with its conserved first and last residue. A D gene is named only where the DNA matches it firmly. Rows may omit the clone size; those that give it use once, few, many or a size class.

d_call,clone_size,j_call,v_call,cdr3_aa,cdr3_nt
.,.,TRBJ2-2,TRBV18,CASSPSTATGELFF,TGTGCCAGCTCACCCTCGACAGCCACCGGGGAGCTGTTTTTT
TRBD1,.,TRBJ2-7,TRBV6-5,CASSWGQGGYEQYF,TGTGCCAGCAGTTGGGGACAGGGAGGGTACGAGCAGTACTTC
.,.,TRBJ2-7,TRBV21-1,CASSKQGIPYEQYF,TGTGCCAGCAGCAAACAGGGGATCCCCTACGAGCAGTACTTC
TRBD2,.,TRBJ2-1,TRBV5-1,CASSFRAGGGYNEQFF,TGCGCCAGCAGCTTTCGAGCGGGAGGGGGCTACAATGAGCAGTTCTTC
.,once,TRBJ2-7,TRBV19,CASSGGLRGDEQYF,TGTGCCAGTAGCGGGGGACTTAGGGGCGACGAGCAGTACTTC
TRBD1,few,TRBJ1-2,TRBV7-9,CASSLRDRANYGYTF,TGTGCCAGCAGCCTTAGGGACAGGGCTAACTATGGCTACACCTTC
.,.,TRBJ1-1,TRBV5-6,CASSLYQGTMNTEAFF,TGTGCCAGCAGCTTGTACCAGGGTACCATGAACACTGAAGCTTTCTTT
TRBD1,.,TRBJ2-5,TRBV7-6,CASSLVGQGVGEQYF,TGTGCCAGCAGCTTAGTAGGGCAGGGGGTAGGTGAGCAGTACTTC
.,few,TRBJ1-4,TRBV18,CASSQSGTNEKLFF,TGTGCCAGCTCACAATCGGGGACTAATGAAAAACTGTTTTTT
.,.,TRBJ2-5,TRBV11-2,CASSLEGGRKETQYF,TGTGCCAGCAGCTTAGAGGGGGGAAGAAAAGAGACCCAGTACTTC
.,.,TRBJ1-3,TRBV7-6,CASSLEQGSGNTIYF,TGTGCCAGCAGCTTAGAGCAGGGCTCTGGAAACACCATATATTTT
.,.,TRBJ1-2,TRBV10-3,CAISGQYGYTF,TGTGCCATCAGTGGGCAGTATGGCTACACCTTC
.,.,TRBJ1-5,TRBV6-6,CASSFQGLEPQHF,TGTGCCAGCAGTTTTCAGGGTCTGGAGCCCCAGCATTTT
TRBD1,.,TRBJ1-1,TRBV19,CASSIGGTVYTEAFF,TGTGCCAGTAGTATAGGAGGGACAGTATACACTGAAGCTTTCTTT
.,once,TRBJ1-1,TRBV10-3,CAISRGVSGNTEAFF,TGTGCCATCAGTAGAGGTGTCTCGGGGAACACTGAAGCTTTCTTT
TRBD2,.,TRBJ2-1,TRBV6-1,CASSSVGGEVSEQFF,TGTGCCAGCAGTTCAGTGGGGGGGGAGGTTTCTGAGCAGTTCTTC
TRBD2,few,TRBJ2-1,TRBV19,CASSIDRRGQVSAGGISSYNEQFF,TGTGCCAGTAGTATAGATAGGCGGGGGCAAGTGTCAGCGGGAGGGATTAGCTCCTACAATGAGCAGTTCTTC
.,.,TRBJ2-1,TRBV6-4,CASRPTVSSYNEQFF,TGTGCCAGCCGCCCCACGGTGAGCTCCTACAATGAGCAGTTCTTC
TRBD1,.,TRBJ2-2,TRBV7-6,CASSTDRVRTGELFF,TGTGCCAGCAGCACAGACAGGGTTCGCACCGGGGAGCTGTTTTTT
.,.,TRBJ2-7,TRBV27,CASGWTVQNEQYF,TGTGCCAGCGGGTGGACAGTGCAGAACGAGCAGTACTTC
.,.,TRBJ2-1,TRBV4-3,CASSQAYQRSEQFF,TGCGCCAGCAGCCAAGCATACCAGAGGAGTGAGCAGTTCTTC
.,.,TRBJ1-3,TRBV4-1,CASSQDGSPGASGNTIYF,TGCGCCAGCAGCCAAGACGGATCGCCAGGGGCCTCTGGAAACACCATATATTTT
.,.,TRBJ1-1,TRBV5-1,CASSQDVMNTEAFF,TGCGCCAGCAGCCAGGATGTGATGAACACTGAAGCTTTCTTT
.,.,TRBJ2-3,TRBV4-3,CASSPPRSDTQYF,TGCGCCAGCAGCCCCCCTCGGTCAGATACGCAGTATTTT
TRBD1,.,TRBJ1-4,TRBV14,CASSQPGQLNEKLFF,TGTGCCAGCAGCCAACCGGGACAGCTTAATGAAAAACTGTTTTTT
.,.,TRBJ1-2,TRBV6-5,CASRFPASEAYGYTF,TGTGCCAGCAGGTTCCCGGCCTCCGAGGCCTATGGCTACACCTTC
.,few,TRBJ2-3,TRBV2,CASSGDAGYTDTQYF,TGTGCCAGCAGTGGAGACGCGGGTTACACAGATACGCAGTATTTT
TRBD2,.,TRBJ2-1,TRBV6-1,CASSEEGLDYNEQFF,TGTGCCAGCAGTGAAGAGGGACTAGACTACAATGAGCAGTTCTTC
.,.,TRBJ2-7,TRBV19,CASSPFLGSEQYF,TGTGCCAGTAGTCCCTTTCTCGGGAGCGAGCAGTACTTC
.,.,TRBJ1-5,TRBV27,CASSPLPPGTISPQHF,TGTGCCAGCAGTCCCCTTCCCCCAGGGACTATCAGCCCTCAGCATTTT
TRBD1,.,TRBJ2-1,TRBV5-1,CASSSPGGNNEQFF,TGCGCCAGCAGCTCCCCAGGGGGAAACAATGAGCAGTTCTTC
TRBD2,.,TRBJ2-1,TRBV11-2,CASSPGRLSYNEQFF,TGTGCCAGCAGCCCCGGGAGGCTCTCCTACAATGAGCAGTTCTTC
TRBD2,.,TRBJ2-2,TRBV10-1,CASSESIAGVTGELFF,TGCGCCAGCAGTGAGTCGATTGCGGGAGTTACCGGGGAGCTGTTTTTT
TRBD2,.,TRBJ2-1,TRBV15,CATSSGLLAGPYRHEQFF,TGTGCCACCAGCAGTGGCCTCCTAGCGGGGCCCTATAGGCATGAGCAGTTCTTC
.,.,TRBJ1-1,TRBV13,CASSRYVGLTEAFF,TGTGCCAGCAGCCGCTATGTGGGGCTGACTGAAGCTTTCTTT
TRBD2,.,TRBJ2-7,TRBV5-1,CASSLGPSGTSYEQYF,TGCGCCAGCAGCTTGGGTCCTAGCGGGACGTCCTACGAGCAGTACTTC
TRBD2,once,TRBJ2-3,TRBV18,CASSPTSGDTQYF,TGTGCCAGCTCACCAACTAGCGGAGATACGCAGTATTTT
TRBD1,.,TRBJ1-6,TRBV19,CASSITTGGNSPLHF,TGTGCCAGTAGTATAACGACAGGGGGTAATTCACCCCTCCACTTT
.,few,TRBJ1-1,TRBV9,CASSRGAGDTEAFF,TGTGCCAGCAGCCGGGGGGCAGGGGACACTGAAGCTTTCTTT
TRBD1,once,TRBJ1-1,TRBV9,CASSVVGTGATEAFF,TGTGCCAGCAGCGTAGTCGGGACAGGAGCAACTGAAGCTTTCTTT
TRBD1,.,TRBJ2-7,TRBV7-9,CASSNLRGISYEQYF,TGTGCCAGCAGCAATCTCAGGGGGATCTCCTACGAGCAGTACTTC
.,once,TRBJ2-1,TRBV18,CASSPPGVGGNEQFF,TGTGCCAGCTCACCACCGGGGGTCGGGGGCAATGAGCAGTTCTTC
.,.,TRBJ2-7,TRBV6-1,CAHAGETYEQYF,TGTGCGCACGCAGGGGAGACCTACGAGCAGTACTTC
TRBD1,.,TRBJ1-5,TRBV19,CASVPGTVSNQPQHF,TGTGCCAGCGTTCCCGGGACAGTGAGCAATCAGCCCCAGCATTTT
.,.,TRBJ1-1,TRBV27,CASSPSPAGRTEAFF,TGTGCCAGCAGTCCCTCCCCCGCAGGGAGGACTGAAGCTTTCTTT
.,.,TRBJ2-7,TRBV10-3,CAIRGADSYEQYF,TGTGCCATCAGGGGGGCGGACTCCTACGAGCAGTACTTC
TRBD1,few,TRBJ2-7,TRBV29-1,CSVEDRQGTYEQYF,TGCAGCGTTGAAGATCGACAGGGTACCTACGAGCAGTACTTC
TRBD2,.,TRBJ2-7,TRBV6-5,CASSSSWTSTEQYF,TGTGCCAGCAGCTCTTCCTGGACTAGTACCGAGCAGTACTTC
.,once,TRBJ2-2,TRBV7-9,CASSSRFLLTGSTGELFF,TGTGCCAGCAGCTCCCGCTTCCTGCTTACGGGATCAACCGGGGAGCTGTTTTTT
.,.,TRBJ2-1,TRBV27,CASSLDPGRNEQFF,TGTGCCAGCAGTTTAGATCCGGGTCGCAATGAGCAGTTCTTC